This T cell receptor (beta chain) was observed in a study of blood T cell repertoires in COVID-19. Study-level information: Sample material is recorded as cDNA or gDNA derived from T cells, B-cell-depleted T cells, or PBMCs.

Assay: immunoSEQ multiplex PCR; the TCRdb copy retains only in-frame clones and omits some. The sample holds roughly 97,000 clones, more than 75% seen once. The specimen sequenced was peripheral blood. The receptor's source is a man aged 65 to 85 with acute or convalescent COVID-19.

CDR3 loop: CATSDRDRGMTDTQYF. The CDR3 DNA is TGTGCCACCAGTGATCGGGACAGGGGAATGACAGATACGCAGTATTTT. The V call is TRBV24-1, the J call TRBJ2-3, with 10 bases fitting TRBD1. Germline V gene sequence: CDR1 KGHDR, CDR2 SFDVKD. With V trimmed by 3 bases and J by 3 bases, 5 bases remained unmatched. The CDR3 consists of 16 residues.